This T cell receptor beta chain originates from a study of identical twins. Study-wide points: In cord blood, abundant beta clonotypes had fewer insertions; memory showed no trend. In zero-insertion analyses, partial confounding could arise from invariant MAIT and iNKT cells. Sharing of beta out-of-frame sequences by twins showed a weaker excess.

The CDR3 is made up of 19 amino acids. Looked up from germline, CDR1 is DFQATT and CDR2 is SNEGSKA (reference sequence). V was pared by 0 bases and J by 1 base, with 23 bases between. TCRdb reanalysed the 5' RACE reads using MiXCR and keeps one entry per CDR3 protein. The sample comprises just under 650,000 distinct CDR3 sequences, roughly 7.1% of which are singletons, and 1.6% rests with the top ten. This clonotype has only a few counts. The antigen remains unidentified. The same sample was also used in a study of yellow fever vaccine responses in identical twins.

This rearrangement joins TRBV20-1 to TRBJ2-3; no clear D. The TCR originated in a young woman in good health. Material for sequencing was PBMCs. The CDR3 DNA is TGCAGTGCTAGAGATCTTTATATTACCGCCCTACAACGCACAGATACGCAGTATTTT. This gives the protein CSARDLYITALQRTDTQYF.